This entry concerns a single T cell receptor (beta chain). The data are from a study of blood T cell repertoires in COVID-19. The CDR3 has 15 amino acids. CDR1 is MNHEY, CDR2 SVGAGI, per germline. V was trimmed by 0 bases and J by 14 bases, leaving 20 bases between them. As originally analysed: Estimation of nucleated cell counts was performed using reference gene primer amplification. Libraries were prepared by immunoSEQ multiplex PCR; TCRdb keeps only in-frame clonotypes and omits some of them. The DNA gave D and trimming, while V, J and clone size come from that table. The sample lists 290,000 or so clones, 75% to 85% occurring once.

The sequenced sample was peripheral blood. The J gene is TRBJ2-1, the V gene TRBV6-5, with D perhaps TRBD2 (6 bases). This clonotype originated in a man over 45 with active or convalescent COVID-19. The CDR3 bases are TGTGCCAGCAGTTACTCCCAGGGAGGTAAGGGAAAGGAGTTCTTC. Protein: CASSYSQGGKGKEFF.